The T cell receptor (beta chain) under discussion was sequenced for a study of shared clonotypes between healthy human individuals. The DNA input per sorted-subset replicate PCR was roughly 0.2 ug, corresponding to tens of thousands of T cell genomes. Produced via immunoSEQ multiplex PCR; TCRdb's table is partial and in-frame only. Of around 2.5 million clones in the sample, approximately 94% were seen once. V was pared by 6 bases and J by 4 bases, with 12 bases of the junction left unmatched. This CDR3 is built from 17 residues. Germline V gene data show CDR1 as MDHEN and CDR2 as SYDVKM. The J gene is TRBJ2-4, the V gene TRBV28; 10 nucleotides align to TRBD2. This receptor was obtained from a man aged 18-30 years in good health. Some clones in this sample may be carry-over from other donors' samples. The sample was naive CD4+ T cells from PBMCs. Subset reported: CD45RA+ positively selected. CDR3 DNA: TGTGCCAGCAGCCACAACGCGCTAGCGGGGGCGAAAAACATTCAGTACTTC. Its translation: CASSHNALAGAKNIQYF.